This entry features one T cell receptor (beta chain) sequence. Per germline, CDR1 ENHRY and CDR2 SYGVKD. The V and J ends lost 2 bases and 4 bases, in that order; junction bases with no gene match: 8. This CDR3 has 16 amino acids. Authors' methods: The assay estimated nucleated cells by amplifying reference gene primers. Generated by immunoSEQ multiplex PCR, the TCRdb table keeps only in-frame clones and is missing some. The DNA gave D and trimming, while V, J and clone size come from that table. Of a few hundred thousand clones in the sample, around 84% were seen once. This record comes from a study of blood T cell repertoires in COVID-19. On the study more broadly: There were acute and convalescent COVID-19 samples, and they came from the United States, Italy and Spain. The cDNA or gDNA used as material had been derived from T cells, B-cell-depleted T cells, or PBMCs.

Material: peripheral blood. The sequence derives from a woman younger than 35 with acute or convalescent COVID-19. The chain has TRBV10-3 and TRBJ2-1; 7 bases map to TRBD2. This chain's CDR3 is CAISEESGGYYNEQFF. The CDR3 DNA sequence: TGTGCCATCAGTGAGGAGTCCGGGGGGTATTACAATGAGCAGTTCTTC.